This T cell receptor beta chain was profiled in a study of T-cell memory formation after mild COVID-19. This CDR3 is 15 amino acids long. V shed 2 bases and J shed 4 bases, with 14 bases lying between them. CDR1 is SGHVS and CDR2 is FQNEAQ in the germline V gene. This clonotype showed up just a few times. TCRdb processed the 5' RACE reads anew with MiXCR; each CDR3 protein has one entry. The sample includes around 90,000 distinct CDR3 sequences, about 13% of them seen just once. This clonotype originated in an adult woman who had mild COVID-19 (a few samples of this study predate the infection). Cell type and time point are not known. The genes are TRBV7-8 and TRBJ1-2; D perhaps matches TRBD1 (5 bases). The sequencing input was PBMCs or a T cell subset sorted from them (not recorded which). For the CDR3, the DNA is TGTGCCAGCAGCTTATCGACCAGGGAGATCTATGGCTACACCTTC. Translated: CASSLSTREIYGYTF.